This T cell receptor (beta chain) is from a study of graft-versus-host responses after intestinal transplantation. Clones were read by immunoSEQ multiplex PCR, and TCRdb kept only the in-frame ones, dropping some. The table lists around 130,000 clones, 85% to 95% of them singletons. On this clone itself: The antigen remains undetermined.

Findings and caveats of the study: Peak circulating GvH clone levels were associated with early post-transplant HvG declines.

Germline V gives CDR1 MNHNS, CDR2 SASEGT. This CDR3 has 15 amino acids. The trim removed 4 bases at V and 8 bases at J, leaving 10 bases unmatched. The V and J genes are TRBV6-1 and TRBJ1-2; the match to TRBD1 covers 10 bases. The source material was unstimulated CD4+ T cells sorted from spleen or lymph node cells, sampled before intestinal transplant. The clonotype was recovered from a human donor who received an intestinal transplant. CDR3 nucleotides: TGTGCCAGCAGTGGACCTAAGGGACAGGGGCACGGCTACACCTTC. Protein product: CASSGPKGQGHGYTF.